This TCR beta chain was sequenced in a study of T-cell reconstitution after alpha-beta-depleted transplantation in children. This clonotype was seen more than once but under ten times. Antigen: not known. A library of TCRbeta sequences, prepared with unique molecular identifiers, was generated. One entry per CDR3 protein results from TCRdb running MiXCR on the PCR reads. The table lists about 130,000 distinct CDR3 sequences, about 9.9% of them singletons. In germline, CDR1 is KGHSH, CDR2 LQKENI. Losses at the gene ends were 3 bases for V and 1 base for J; bases not matched to a gene: 3. The length of the CDR3 is 16 residues. General observations from the study: TCRbeta diversity was high at day 60 in some patients (a result of surviving recipient T cells and thymic progenitors). Hyperexpanded clones declined; after one year, newly produced T cells mostly supplied diversity. Alpha-beta T cells about two months after transplant reportedly derived from several hundred expanded graft clones.

The TCR sequence derives from a girl under three years old who had a stem cell transplant for combined immunodeficiency, so the T cells may come from the graft donor. The chain links TRBV18 to TRBJ2-2, with 9 nucleotides matching TRBD2. The sequences come from PBMCs, mostly from graft donor cells, collected 180 days after TCRalphabeta/CD19-depleted stem cell transplant. The CDR3 DNA follows: TGTGCCAGCTCACCGGGACTAGCAGGGAACACCGGGGAGCTGTTTTTT. This sequence encodes CASSPGLAGNTGELFF. Drawing the rest from reference TRBV18 and TRBJ2-2, the complete variable domain is NAGVMQNPRHLVRRRGQEARLRCSPMKGHSHVYWYRQLPEEGLKFMVYLQKENIIDESGMPKERFSAEFPKEGPSILRIQQVVRGDSAAYFCASSPGLAGNTGELFFGEGSRLTVL.